The next 23 T cell receptor beta chains were all read from a single sample in a study of cytomegalovirus exposure and HLA in healthy donors. The PCR used 60 Vbeta and 13 Jbeta primers. This table comes from immunoSEQ multiplex PCR, and its TCRdb copy is limited to in-frame clones, with some not included. Seen here are about 190,000 clones, nearly 80% observed once, and the top ten hold approximately 6%. Source material: PBMCs. The receptors come from a woman between 25 and 40 years old in good health and CMV-seropositive.

The chain links TRBV4-1 to TRBJ2-3; D may be TRBD1 (6 bases). V was pared by 0 bases and J by 1 base, with 11 bases between. Germline loops: CDR1 MGHRA, CDR2 YSYEKL. The CDR3 has 16 amino acids. The CDR3 spells CASSQDPYRGTDTQYF. The CDR3 region has the DNA TGCGCCAGCAGCCAAGATCCGTACAGGGGCACAGATACGCAGTATTTT.

V and J are TRBV28 and TRBJ1-5, with TRBD1 matching 9 bases. V shed 8 bases and J 6 bases; nucleotides not matched to a gene: 8. The CDR3 is 14 residues long. In germline, CDR1 is MDHEN, CDR2 SYDVKM. As DNA, the CDR3 is TGTGCCAGCCTCCCGGGACAGGGAGGTCAGCCCCAGCATTTT. Residues: CASLPGQGGQPQHF. Together with reference TRBV28 and TRBJ1-5, the CDR3 gives the full variable domain: DVKVTQSSRYLVKRTGEKVFLECVQDMDHENMFWYRQDPGLGLRLIYFSYDVKMKEKGDIPEGYSVSREKKERFSLILESASTNQTSMYLCASLPGQGGQPQHFGDGTRLSIL.

This chain links TRBV28 with TRBJ2-5; D is unclear. The CDR3 is 14 residues long. V was cut by 6 bases and J by 4 bases, with 15 bases left in between. Per the germline V gene, CDR1 is MDHEN and CDR2 is SYDVKM. Written as DNA, the CDR3 is TGTGCCAGCAGCTTTTGGGCCTCCCGAGAGACCCAGTACTTC. Amino acids: CASSFWASRETQYF. Using reference TRBV28 and TRBJ2-5 for the parts outside the CDR3, the full variable domain is DVKVTQSSRYLVKRTGEKVFLECVQDMDHENMFWYRQDPGLGLRLIYFSYDVKMKEKGDIPEGYSVSREKKERFSLILESASTNQTSMYLCASSFWASRETQYFGPGTRLLVL.

This clone was counted once. V and J are TRBV2 and TRBJ1-1, with a possible D match to TRBD1 (5 bases). There are 15 residues in the CDR3. Trimming took 8 bases from V and 1 from J, leaving 17 bases between them. Germline CDR1 and CDR2: SNHLY and FYNNEI. Written as DNA, the CDR3 is TGTGCCAGCCAAGACGCGGGGGACGCGAACACTGAAGCTTTCTTT. This codes for CASQDAGDANTEAFF.

The chain uses TRBV5-1 and TRBJ2-7; tentative D call: TRBD2 (6 bases). The CDR3 has 14 amino acids. V lost 4 bases to trimming and J lost 6 bases, with 17 bases between them. Germline CDR1 SGHRS, CDR2 YFSETQ. CDR3 sequence (DNA): TGCGCCAGCAGCGCGATCGGGGGTGCTTTCGAGCAGTACTTC. Amino acid sequence: CASSAIGGAFEQYF. Drawing the rest from reference TRBV5-1 and TRBJ2-7, the complete variable domain is KAGVTQTPRYLIKTRGQQVTLSCSPISGHRSVSWYQQTPGQGLQFLFEYFSETQRNKGNFPGRFSGRQFSNSRSEMNVSTLELGDSALYLCASSAIGGAFEQYFGPGTRLTVT.

The chain couples TRBV7-9 to TRBJ1-3; tentative D call: TRBD1 (6 bases). The CDR3 has 16 residues. Germline-derived CDR1 and CDR2 are SEHNR and FQNEAQ (reference sequence). Trimming removed 2 bases from V and 5 bases from J, with 16 bases in between. CDR3 loop: CASSLHPTGSRNTIYF. CDR3 DNA sequence: TGTGCCAGCAGCTTACACCCAACAGGGTCTAGAAACACCATATATTTT.

The V gene is TRBV5-4, the J gene TRBJ2-1; 10 nucleotides agree with TRBD1. The CDR3 has 15 amino acids. V lost 4 bases to trimming and J lost 6 bases; unmatched junction nucleotides: 7. Germline CDR1 SGHNT, CDR2 YYREEE (reference sequence). CDR3 DNA sequence: TGTGCCAGCAGCGGAAGGACAGGGGGTCTCAATGAGCAGTTCTTC. This codes for CASSGRTGGLNEQFF.

V is TRBV5-6 and J is TRBJ1-1; D might be TRBD1 (6 bases). The ends were cut back, 4 bases at V and 6 bases at J, with 16 bases in the middle. This CDR3 region has 14 residues. CDR1 and CDR2 (germline): SGHDT, YYEEEE. CDR3 in amino acids: CASSETGVSSEAFF. CDR3 coding DNA: TGTGCCAGCAGCGAGACAGGAGTTTCATCTGAAGCTTTCTTT.

This clone appeared a few times. The chain is built from TRBV27 and TRBJ1-1; D gene ambiguous. V was pared by 5 bases and J by 5 bases, with 12 bases between. Germline V CDR1 and CDR2: MNHEY, SMNVEV (reference sequence). The CDR3 runs 13 residues. The CDR3 loop reads CASSRHTGTEAFF. The CDR3 region has the DNA TGTGCCAGCAGTCGACATACGGGGACTGAAGCTTTCTTT.

This clone was seen a single time. The chain links TRBV6-5 to TRBJ2-1, with 9 bases aligning to TRBD1. Trimming cost V 1 base and J 11 bases; bases outside gene matches: 12. CDR1 is MNHEY, CDR2 SVGAGI, per germline. The CDR3 contains 16 residues. CDR3: CASSYWTGQGNQKQFF. For the CDR3, the DNA is TGTGCCAGCAGTTACTGGACAGGACAGGGGAATCAAAAGCAGTTCTTC.

The CDR3 here is CASSVEGLAGGRSTDTQYF. The CDR3 coding sequence is TGTGCCAGCAGCGTAGAGGGACTAGCGGGGGGTCGCAGCACAGATACGCAGTATTTT. The chain uses TRBV9 and TRBJ2-3, with TRBD2 identical over 15 bases. Germline lookup yields CDR1 SGDLS and CDR2 YYNGEE. The CDR3 extends over 19 amino acids. V gave up 0 bases and J gave up 0 bases; unmatched junction bases: 5.

J is TRBJ1-4 and V is TRBV18, with a weak D call TRBD1 (5 bases). The germline V and J ends were trimmed by 1 base and 3 bases, with 9 bases remaining between them. The CDR3 has 15 amino acids. Germline CDR1 KGHSH, CDR2 LQKENI. CDR3 sequence: CASSPQGRANEKLFF. In nucleotides, the CDR3 is TGTGCCAGCTCACCACAGGGCAGGGCTAATGAAAAACTGTTTTTT. The full variable domain, with the rest looked up from reference TRBV18 and TRBJ1-4, is NAGVMQNPRHLVRRRGQEARLRCSPMKGHSHVYWYRQLPEEGLKFMVYLQKENIIDESGMPKERFSAEFPKEGPSILRIQQVVRGDSAAYFCASSPQGRANEKLFFGSGTQLSVL.

This rearrangement joins TRBV7-9 to TRBJ1-2, with 9 bases lining up with TRBD1. The CDR3 is 19 residues long. V gave up 4 bases and J gave up 8 bases; unmatched junction bases: 23. Germline CDR1 reads SEHNR; CDR2 reads FQNEAQ (reference sequence). CDR3 DNA: TGTGCCAGCAGCTCCCTCGCCGGGACAGGGAAAGAAGGTCGTTACGGCTACACCTTC. Translated: CASSSLAGTGKEGRYGYTF.

The chain employs TRBV6-6 and TRBJ2-7; 10 nucleotides agree with TRBD2. The CDR3 runs 13 residues. Germline V gene sequence: CDR1 MNHNY, CDR2 SVGAGI (reference sequence). J lost 5 bases, V lost 8 bases, and 6 bases had no gene match. This CDR3 is CASSLAGADEQYF. CDR3 DNA: TGTGCCAGCTCGCTAGCGGGAGCAGACGAGCAGTACTTC.

This clone was found a few times. The CDR3: CASSGDQGTQYF. CDR3 nucleotides: TGCGCCAGCAGCGGAGATCAGGGTACGCAGTATTTT. This rearrangement joins TRBV5-1 to TRBJ2-3, with D tentatively TRBD1 (5 bases). Trimming removed 4 bases at V and 8 bases at J, with 11 bases between. The length of the CDR3 is 12 residues. Germline CDR1 and CDR2: SGHRS and YFSETQ.

The genes are TRBV6-5 and TRBJ1-2; D is possibly TRBD1 (6 bases). Germline V gene data show CDR1 as MNHEY and CDR2 as SVGAGI. CDR3 length: 15 residues. V was cut by 4 bases and J by 0 bases, with 12 bases left in between. In DNA, the CDR3 is TGTGCCAGCAGTTTCCGGGACACTACTAACTATGGCTACACCTTC. It codes for CASSFRDTTNYGYTF.

This clone was seen a handful of times. The chain uses TRBV19 and TRBJ2-4, with D tentatively TRBD1 (6 bases). Germline V lookup: CDR1 LNHDA, CDR2 SQIVND (reference sequence). The CDR3 has 15 amino acids. V was trimmed by 11 bases and J by 1 base, leaving 18 bases between them. The CDR3 DNA is TGTGCCGCCCTGAGGGGGATGGGGGCCAAAAACATTCAGTACTTC. Translation gives CAALRGMGAKNIQYF.

The rearrangement uses TRBV9 and TRBJ2-7; D possibly corresponds to TRBD1 (6 bases). CDR3 length: 17 residues. Germline CDR1 SGDLS, CDR2 YYNGEE. The V and J ends lost 0 bases and 3 bases respectively, with 19 bases between them. The CDR3 here is CASSVGPGAPSVYEQYF. The DNA for the CDR3 is TGTGCCAGCAGCGTAGGTCCAGGGGCTCCTTCCGTCTACGAGCAGTACTTC. The full variable domain, rest sourced from reference TRBV9 and TRBJ2-7, is DSGVTQTPKHLITATGQRVTLRCSPRSGDLSVYWYQQSLDQGLQFLIQYYNGEERAKGNILERFSAQQFPDLHSELNLSSLELGDSALYFCASSVGPGAPSVYEQYFGPGTRLTVT.

This clone was counted a few times. The V gene is TRBV2, the J gene TRBJ1-1, with 8 bases identical to TRBD1. Germline-derived CDR1 and CDR2 are SNHLY and FYNNEI. The CDR3 length is 11 residues. The ends lost 7 bases at V and 11 bases at J; junction bases unmatched: 6. DNA for the CDR3: TGTGCCAGCAAGTGGGACAGGCGGGCTTTCTTT. Protein sequence: CASKWDRRAFF.

This clone showed up just a few times. The chain has TRBV5-1 and TRBJ2-2; a possible D gene is TRBD2 (5 bases). The length of the CDR3 is 15 residues. Trimming removed 3 bases from V and 3 bases from J, with 12 bases in between. Germline V gene lookup returns CDR1 SGHRS and CDR2 YFSETQ. The CDR3 reads CASSYTGSDTGELFF. CDR3 nucleotides: TGCGCCAGCAGCTATACGGGGTCCGACACCGGGGAGCTGTTTTTT. Complete variable domain (other parts from reference TRBV5-1 and TRBJ2-2): KAGVTQTPRYLIKTRGQQVTLSCSPISGHRSVSWYQQTPGQGLQFLFEYFSETQRNKGNFPGRFSGRQFSNSRSEMNVSTLELGDSALYLCASSYTGSDTGELFFGEGSRLTVL.

CDR3 DNA sequence: TGTGCCAGCAGCTTAAACGCCGGAGGCGTTCGCACTGAAGCTTTCTTT. Its translation: CASSLNAGGVRTEAFF. The J gene is TRBJ1-1, the V gene TRBV7-2, with D unclear. V gave up 2 bases and J gave up 4 bases, with 17 bases separating them. The CDR3 consists of 16 residues. Germline CDR1 SGHTA, CDR2 FQGNSA.

The chain couples TRBV18 to TRBJ2-7, with a weak D call TRBD1 (6 bases). Germline CDR1 and CDR2: KGHSH and LQKENI. The V gene lost 2 bases and the J gene lost 2 bases, with 16 bases spanning the gap. CDR3 length: 16 residues. The CDR3, as DNA: TGTGCCAGCTCACCAATGGACAGAATCTTCGCCTACGAGCAGTACTTC. Translation: CASSPMDRIFAYEQYF.

This clone was seen ten or more times. This chain joins TRBV5-1 and TRBJ2-3; TRBD2 agrees at 11 bases. The V gene's germline CDR1 is SGHRS and CDR2 YFSETQ. The CDR3 length is 15 residues. Trimming cost V 4 bases and J 4 bases; bases outside gene matches: 5. In DNA, the CDR3 is TGCGCCAGCAGCGCGGGGACTAGCGGTCCAGATACGCAGTATTTT. It translates to CASSAGTSGPDTQYF.